This is a list of T cell receptor beta chains from one sample in a study of cytomegalovirus exposure and HLA in healthy donors. TCRdb's copy holds only in-frame clones and misses some; the assay was immunoSEQ multiplex PCR. The repertoire holds 95,000 to 150,000 clones, 94% seen once, with 1% to 1.5% in the top ten. Material: PBMCs. Receptor source: a woman aged 18-29 years in good health and CMV-seronegative. Each CDR3 is given with its conserved first and last residue. Each record gives: V gene, clone size, J gene, CDR3 length, D gene, CDR3 DNA, CDR3 protein. The D gene is left open where the match is weak. A clone size is listed for some rows: how often the clone was seen (once, few, many), or a class if it is expanded.

v_gene: TRBV30
abundance: -
j_gene: TRBJ2-1
len: 14
d_gene: TRBD2
CDR3nt: TGTGCCTGGAGTACTAGCGGGTACTACAATGAGCAGTTCTTC
CDR3aa: CAWSTSGYYNEQFF

v_gene: TRBV21-1
abundance: -
j_gene: TRBJ2-7
len: 15
d_gene: -
CDR3nt: TGTGCCAGCAGCAGCCGGGACAGGGGGGCTGTGTGTGGGTACTTC
CDR3aa: CASSSRDRGAVCGYF

v_gene: TRBV27
abundance: -
j_gene: TRBJ1-4
len: 15
d_gene: -
CDR3nt: TGTGCCAGCAGTTCCTCGACTGAGTGGGAGGAAAAACTGTTTTTT
CDR3aa: CASSSSTEWEEKLFF

v_gene: TRBV11-2
abundance: -
j_gene: TRBJ1-1
len: 12
d_gene: -
CDR3nt: TGTGCCAGCAGCTGGGACACGTTTGAAGCTTTCTTT
CDR3aa: CASSWDTFEAFF

v_gene: TRBV19
abundance: -
j_gene: TRBJ2-7
len: 14
d_gene: TRBD1
CDR3nt: TGTGCCAGTAGTATGAGAGACAGGGGCTACGAGCAGTACTTC
CDR3aa: CASSMRDRGYEQYF

v_gene: TRBV6-5
abundance: -
j_gene: TRBJ2-2
len: 15
d_gene: TRBD1
CDR3nt: TGTGCCAGCAGAAGGGACAGGGGGCAGGGCGGGGAGCTGTTTTTT
CDR3aa: CASRRDRGQGGELFF

v_gene: TRBV2
abundance: -
j_gene: TRBJ2-5
len: 12
d_gene: TRBD1
CDR3nt: TGTGCCAGCTCCGTGGGACAGGAGACCCAGTACTTC
CDR3aa: CASSVGQETQYF

v_gene: TRBV5-6
abundance: -
j_gene: TRBJ2-7
len: 15
d_gene: -
CDR3nt: TGTGCCAGCAGCTTTGCGTGGGGCAGGGGCTACGAGCAGTACTTC
CDR3aa: CASSFAWGRGYEQYF

v_gene: TRBV5-4
abundance: -
j_gene: TRBJ2-1
len: 15
d_gene: TRBD2
CDR3nt: TGTGCCAGCAGCTTGGCACTAGCGGCCTACAATGAGCAGTTCTTC
CDR3aa: CASSLALAAYNEQFF

v_gene: TRBV29-1
abundance: -
j_gene: TRBJ2-3
len: 13
d_gene: -
CDR3nt: TGCAGCGTTGAGCGGATTAGCACAGATACGCAGTATTTT
CDR3aa: CSVERISTDTQYF

v_gene: TRBV7-9
abundance: few
j_gene: TRBJ1-2
len: 14
d_gene: -
CDR3nt: TGTGCCAGCACCTCAACCGGAGAGGTCTATGGCTACACCTTC
CDR3aa: CASTSTGEVYGYTF

v_gene: TRBV7-2
abundance: -
j_gene: TRBJ2-1
len: 13
d_gene: -
CDR3nt: TGTGCCAGCAGCCCCAGCGGAAACAATGAGCAGTTCTTC
CDR3aa: CASSPSGNNEQFF

v_gene: TRBV6-1
abundance: -
j_gene: TRBJ1-1
len: 15
d_gene: TRBD1
CDR3nt: TGTGCCAGCAGTGAGCCGGGACAGGCCACGAATGAAGCTTTCTTT
CDR3aa: CASSEPGQATNEAFF

v_gene: TRBV5-1
abundance: -
j_gene: TRBJ2-7
len: 12
d_gene: -
CDR3nt: TGCGCCAGCAGCTTGGGACAGCACGAGCAGTACTTC
CDR3aa: CASSLGQHEQYF

v_gene: TRBV18
abundance: -
j_gene: TRBJ2-3
len: 16
d_gene: TRBD2
CDR3nt: TGTGCCAGCTCCATTACTAGCGGGGGTGTCACAGATACGCAGTATTTT
CDR3aa: CASSITSGGVTDTQYF

v_gene: TRBV18
abundance: -
j_gene: TRBJ2-5
len: 15
d_gene: -
CDR3nt: TGTGCCAGCTCACCAATGGTAGCCGAATGGGAGACCCAGTACTTC
CDR3aa: CASSPMVAEWETQYF

v_gene: TRBV5-6
abundance: -
j_gene: TRBJ2-7
len: 14
d_gene: -
CDR3nt: TGTGCCAGCAGCTTCCCAGGGGACTCCTACGAGCAGTACTTC
CDR3aa: CASSFPGDSYEQYF

v_gene: TRBV4-1
abundance: -
j_gene: TRBJ2-5
len: 17
d_gene: TRBD2
CDR3nt: TGCGCCAGCAGCGGGAGGGGTACCCTCTCTGATCAAGAGACCCAGTACTTC
CDR3aa: CASSGRGTLSDQETQYF

v_gene: TRBV4-2
abundance: -
j_gene: TRBJ2-3
len: 18
d_gene: TRBD2
CDR3nt: TGTGCCAGCAGCCAGCCAGGGAGAAGCGGGGGGGCCCCAGATACGCAGTATTTT
CDR3aa: CASSQPGRSGGAPDTQYF

v_gene: TRBV30
abundance: -
j_gene: TRBJ2-1
len: 13
d_gene: -
CDR3nt: TGTGCCTGGAATCGAGCAACCTACAATGAGCAGTTCTTC
CDR3aa: CAWNRATYNEQFF

v_gene: TRBV7-9
abundance: -
j_gene: TRBJ1-1
len: 14
d_gene: TRBD1
CDR3nt: TGTGCCAGCAGCGATACAGGGGCGAACACTGAAGCTTTCTTT
CDR3aa: CASSDTGANTEAFF

v_gene: TRBV27
abundance: -
j_gene: TRBJ1-2
len: 12
d_gene: -
CDR3nt: TGTGCCAGCAGTTCTACCCGGGGTGGCTACACCTTC
CDR3aa: CASSSTRGGYTF

v_gene: TRBV5-5
abundance: -
j_gene: TRBJ2-3
len: 16
d_gene: TRBD2
CDR3nt: TGTGCCAGCAGCCCGACTAGCGGGGGATATGCAGATACGCAGTATTTT
CDR3aa: CASSPTSGGYADTQYF

v_gene: TRBV11-3
abundance: -
j_gene: TRBJ2-1
len: 15
d_gene: -
CDR3nt: TGTGCCAGCAGCGGGGGGAGCGCGTCCTACAATGAGCAGTTCTTC
CDR3aa: CASSGGSASYNEQFF

v_gene: TRBV20-1
abundance: -
j_gene: TRBJ2-1
len: 10
d_gene: -
CDR3nt: TGCAGTGCGGGGAGCGGAGAGCAGTTCTTC
CDR3aa: CSAGSGEQFF

v_gene: TRBV5-6
abundance: once
j_gene: TRBJ1-1
len: 14
d_gene: -
CDR3nt: TGTGCCAGCAGCCTCCGGGGGGTTAACACTGAAGCTTTCTTT
CDR3aa: CASSLRGVNTEAFF

v_gene: TRBV30
abundance: -
j_gene: TRBJ2-2
len: 18
d_gene: -
CDR3nt: TGTGCCTGGAGTGAGGAGGAGGTCTGGGGGGTGAACACCGGGGAGCTGTTTTTT
CDR3aa: CAWSEEEVWGVNTGELFF

v_gene: TRBV12-5
abundance: -
j_gene: TRBJ2-3
len: 16
d_gene: TRBD2
CDR3nt: TGTGCTAGTGGTCCCGGGACTAGCGGGACGGCAGATACGCAGTATTTT
CDR3aa: CASGPGTSGTADTQYF

v_gene: TRBV6-1
abundance: -
j_gene: TRBJ1-1
len: 14
d_gene: TRBD1
CDR3nt: TGTGCCAGCAGTGAAGTTGGACAGGGGACTGAAGCTTTCTTT
CDR3aa: CASSEVGQGTEAFF

v_gene: TRBV6-5
abundance: -
j_gene: TRBJ1-2
len: 12
d_gene: -
CDR3nt: TGTGCCATTCGCAGGGGTAACTATGGCTACACCTTC
CDR3aa: CAIRRGNYGYTF

v_gene: TRBV9
abundance: -
j_gene: TRBJ2-7
len: 14
d_gene: TRBD1
CDR3nt: TGTGCCAGCAGCGTCGGGACAGACTCCTACGAGCAGTACTTC
CDR3aa: CASSVGTDSYEQYF

v_gene: TRBV5-4
abundance: -
j_gene: TRBJ2-2
len: 16
d_gene: TRBD2
CDR3nt: TGTGCCAGCAGCTCTACTAGCGGGGGGGCCTTTGGGGAGCTGTTTTTT
CDR3aa: CASSSTSGGAFGELFF

v_gene: TRBV2
abundance: -
j_gene: TRBJ2-5
len: 16
d_gene: TRBD1
CDR3nt: TGTGCCAGCAAAAGGGACAGGGGGGGAGACCAAGAGACCCAGTACTTC
CDR3aa: CASKRDRGGDQETQYF

v_gene: TRBV9
abundance: -
j_gene: TRBJ2-3
len: 16
d_gene: TRBD2
CDR3nt: TGTGCCAGCAGCGTAGGACTAGCGGACGCCACAGATACGCAGTATTTT
CDR3aa: CASSVGLADATDTQYF

v_gene: TRBV28
abundance: -
j_gene: TRBJ2-4
len: 13
d_gene: TRBD1
CDR3nt: TGTGCCAGCAGCCAAAACAGGGGATACATTCAGTACTTC
CDR3aa: CASSQNRGYIQYF

v_gene: TRBV5-1
abundance: -
j_gene: TRBJ2-5
len: 15
d_gene: -
CDR3nt: TGCGCCAGCAGCTTGGCCGGGACACAGAAAGAGACCCAGTACTTC
CDR3aa: CASSLAGTQKETQYF

v_gene: TRBV29-1
abundance: -
j_gene: TRBJ1-2
len: 11
d_gene: -
CDR3nt: TGCAGCGTTGGGGGAGAGGAAGGCTACACCTTC
CDR3aa: CSVGGEEGYTF

v_gene: TRBV7-9
abundance: -
j_gene: TRBJ2-3
len: 18
d_gene: TRBD2
CDR3nt: TGTGCCAGCAGCTCCCAGGGGACTAGCCAAAGAGGGGCAGATACGCAGTATTTT
CDR3aa: CASSSQGTSQRGADTQYF

v_gene: TRBV14
abundance: -
j_gene: TRBJ2-7
len: 14
d_gene: -
CDR3nt: TGTGCCAGCAGCCAACCTGATATTTTCGGGGAGCAGTACTTC
CDR3aa: CASSQPDIFGEQYF

v_gene: TRBV2
abundance: -
j_gene: TRBJ2-2
len: 16
d_gene: -
CDR3nt: TGTGCCAGCAGTGCGGTCGGGGTTAAGTACACCGGGGAGCTGTTTTTT
CDR3aa: CASSAVGVKYTGELFF

v_gene: TRBV4-1
abundance: -
j_gene: TRBJ1-1
len: 12
d_gene: -
CDR3nt: TGCGCCAGCAGCCACGGGGGCACTGAAGCTTTCTTT
CDR3aa: CASSHGGTEAFF

v_gene: TRBV2
abundance: -
j_gene: TRBJ1-2
len: 15
d_gene: -
CDR3nt: TGTGCCAGCAGGGAGGGAACAGGAACCTGGTATGGCTACACCTTC
CDR3aa: CASREGTGTWYGYTF

v_gene: TRBV5-1
abundance: -
j_gene: TRBJ2-1
len: 15
d_gene: TRBD1
CDR3nt: TGCGCCAGCAGCTCGTCCGGAACAGGGGTAAATGAGCAGTTCTTC
CDR3aa: CASSSSGTGVNEQFF

v_gene: TRBV6-6
abundance: -
j_gene: TRBJ1-2
len: 15
d_gene: TRBD1
CDR3nt: TGTGCCAGCAGTTTCAATCGGGACAGGCGTGTCGGCTACACCTTC
CDR3aa: CASSFNRDRRVGYTF

v_gene: TRBV6-5
abundance: -
j_gene: TRBJ2-7
len: 14
d_gene: TRBD2
CDR3nt: TGTGCCAGCAGACCCGGACTAGCGGTGTACGAGCAGTACTTC
CDR3aa: CASRPGLAVYEQYF

v_gene: TRBV19
abundance: -
j_gene: TRBJ2-5
len: 14
d_gene: -
CDR3nt: TGTGCCAGTAGTATTGCGGGGGCTCAAGAGACCCAGTACTTC
CDR3aa: CASSIAGAQETQYF

v_gene: TRBV5-1
abundance: -
j_gene: TRBJ1-4
len: 14
d_gene: -
CDR3nt: TGCGCCAGCAGCTTGGGACTCGCAGGGGAAAAACTGTTTTTT
CDR3aa: CASSLGLAGEKLFF

v_gene: TRBV19
abundance: -
j_gene: TRBJ2-3
len: 15
d_gene: TRBD1
CDR3nt: TGTGCCAGTAGTATCTGGGGACAGAGCACAGATACGCAGTATTTT
CDR3aa: CASSIWGQSTDTQYF

v_gene: TRBV28
abundance: -
j_gene: TRBJ2-7
len: 17
d_gene: -
CDR3nt: TGTGCCAGCAGTTCGTCCTGGGGCGGAGCTCTGGCGTACGAGCAGTACTTC
CDR3aa: CASSSSWGGALAYEQYF

v_gene: TRBV5-4
abundance: -
j_gene: TRBJ2-5
len: 14
d_gene: -
CDR3nt: TGTGCCAGCAGCCTATGGACAGCGGAAGAGACCCAGTACTTC
CDR3aa: CASSLWTAEETQYF

v_gene: TRBV19
abundance: -
j_gene: TRBJ1-1
len: 14
d_gene: -
CDR3nt: TGTGCCAGTAGTCGCACCGGGGGGAGGACTGAAGCTTTCTTT
CDR3aa: CASSRTGGRTEAFF

v_gene: TRBV4-1
abundance: once
j_gene: TRBJ2-1
len: 16
d_gene: TRBD2
CDR3nt: TGCGCCAGCAGCCAGGCAACTAGCGGGAGGGACAATGAGCAGTTCTTC
CDR3aa: CASSQATSGRDNEQFF

v_gene: TRBV6-5
abundance: -
j_gene: TRBJ1-2
len: 13
d_gene: -
CDR3nt: TGTGCCAGCAGATTAATCGAGGGTGATGGCTACACCTTC
CDR3aa: CASRLIEGDGYTF

v_gene: TRBV7-9
abundance: -
j_gene: TRBJ1-2
len: 14
d_gene: TRBD1
CDR3nt: TGTGCCAGCAGCCGGTCGACAGGGATCGGGGGCTACACCTTC
CDR3aa: CASSRSTGIGGYTF

v_gene: TRBV5-8
abundance: -
j_gene: TRBJ2-2
len: 14
d_gene: -
CDR3nt: TGTGCCAGCAGAGCGTCGTGGAACACCGGGGAGCTGTTTTTT
CDR3aa: CASRASWNTGELFF

v_gene: TRBV30
abundance: -
j_gene: TRBJ1-2
len: 11
d_gene: -
CDR3nt: TGTGCCTGGAGTGGGGGCGGTGGCTACACCTTC
CDR3aa: CAWSGGGGYTF

v_gene: TRBV6-5
abundance: once
j_gene: TRBJ1-2
len: 14
d_gene: TRBD1
CDR3nt: TGTGCCAGCAGACCGACAGGGTACGGAGTTGGCTACACCTTC
CDR3aa: CASRPTGYGVGYTF

v_gene: TRBV19
abundance: -
j_gene: TRBJ1-2
len: 13
d_gene: TRBD1
CDR3nt: TGTGCCAGCAGGACAGGGGGCGTACGTGGCTACACCTTC
CDR3aa: CASRTGGVRGYTF

v_gene: TRBV7-7
abundance: -
j_gene: TRBJ2-5
len: 18
d_gene: TRBD2
CDR3nt: TGTGCCAGCAGCTTAGGTCCTAGCGGGGGGGCGGAGGTGGAGACCCAGTACTTC
CDR3aa: CASSLGPSGGAEVETQYF